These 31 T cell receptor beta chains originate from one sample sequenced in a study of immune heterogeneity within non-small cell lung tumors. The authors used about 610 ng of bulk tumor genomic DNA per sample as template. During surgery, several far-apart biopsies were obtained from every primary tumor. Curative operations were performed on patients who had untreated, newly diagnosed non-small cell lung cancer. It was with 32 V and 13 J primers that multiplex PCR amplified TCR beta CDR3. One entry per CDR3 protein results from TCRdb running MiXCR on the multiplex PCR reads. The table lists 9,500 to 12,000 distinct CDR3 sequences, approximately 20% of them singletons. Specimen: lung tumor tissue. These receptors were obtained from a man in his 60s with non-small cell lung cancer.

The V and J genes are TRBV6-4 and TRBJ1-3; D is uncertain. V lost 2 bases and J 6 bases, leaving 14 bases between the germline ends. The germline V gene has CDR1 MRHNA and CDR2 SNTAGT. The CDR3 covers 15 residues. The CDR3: CASSDVSEVQNTIYF. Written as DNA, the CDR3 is TGTGCCAGCAGTGACGTCTCCGAAGTGCAAAACACCATATATTTT.

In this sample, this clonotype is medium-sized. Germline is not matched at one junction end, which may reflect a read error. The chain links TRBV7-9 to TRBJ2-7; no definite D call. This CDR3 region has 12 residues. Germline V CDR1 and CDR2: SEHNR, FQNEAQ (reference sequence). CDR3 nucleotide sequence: TGTGCCAGCAGCTTAGGACGCGGTTGGTTGCACTTC. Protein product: CASSLGRGWLHF.

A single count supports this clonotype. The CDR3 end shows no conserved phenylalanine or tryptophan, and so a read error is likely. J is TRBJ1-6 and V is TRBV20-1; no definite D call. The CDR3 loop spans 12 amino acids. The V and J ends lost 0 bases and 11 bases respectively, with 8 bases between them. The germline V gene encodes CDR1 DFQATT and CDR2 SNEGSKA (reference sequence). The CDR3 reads CSARDIGPPLHL. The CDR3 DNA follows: TGCAGTGCTAGAGATATAGGACCACCCCTCCACTTA.

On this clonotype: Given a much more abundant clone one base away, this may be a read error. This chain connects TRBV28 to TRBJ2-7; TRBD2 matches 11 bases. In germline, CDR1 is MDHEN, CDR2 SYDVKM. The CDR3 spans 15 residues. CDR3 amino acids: CASSFNRLAGNDQYF. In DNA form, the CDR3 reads TGTGCCAGCAGTTTCAACAGACTAGCGGGGAACGATCAGTACTTC.

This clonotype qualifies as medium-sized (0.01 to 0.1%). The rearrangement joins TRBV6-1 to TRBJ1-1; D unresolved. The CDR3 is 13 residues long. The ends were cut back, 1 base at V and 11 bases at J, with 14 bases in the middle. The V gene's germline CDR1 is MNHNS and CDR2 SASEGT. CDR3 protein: CASSEEYSGGAFF. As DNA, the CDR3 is TGTGCCAGCAGTGAAGAGTACTCAGGAGGGGCTTTCTTT.

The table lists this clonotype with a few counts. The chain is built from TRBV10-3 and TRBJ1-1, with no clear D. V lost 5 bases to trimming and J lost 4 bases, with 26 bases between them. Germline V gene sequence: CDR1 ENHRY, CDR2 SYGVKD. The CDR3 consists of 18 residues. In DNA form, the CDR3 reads TGTGCCATCAGTCCACTGGCGGGTGAGCGGGCCGGTAGCACTGAAGCTTTCTTT. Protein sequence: CAISPLAGERAGSTEAFF.

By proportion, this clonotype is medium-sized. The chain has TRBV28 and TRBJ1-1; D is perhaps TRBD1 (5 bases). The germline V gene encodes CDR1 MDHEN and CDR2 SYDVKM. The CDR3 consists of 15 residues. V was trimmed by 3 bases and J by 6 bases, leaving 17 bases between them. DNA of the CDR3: TGTGCCAGCAGTTTGGGCCCAGGGACCTCTTCTGAAGCTTTCTTT. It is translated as CASSLGPGTSSEAFF. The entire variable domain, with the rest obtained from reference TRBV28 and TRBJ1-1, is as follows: DVKVTQSSRYLVKRTGEKVFLECVQDMDHENMFWYRQDPGLGLRLIYFSYDVKMKEKGDIPEGYSVSREKKERFSLILESASTNQTSMYLCASSLGPGTSSEAFFGQGTRLTVV.

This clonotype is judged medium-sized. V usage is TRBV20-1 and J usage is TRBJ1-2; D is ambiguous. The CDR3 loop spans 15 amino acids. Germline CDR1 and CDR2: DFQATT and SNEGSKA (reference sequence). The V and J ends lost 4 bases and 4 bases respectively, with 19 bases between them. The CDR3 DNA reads TGCAGTGCTACGAGGGTGCTCCTCAAGGGCTATGGCTACACCTTC. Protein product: CSATRVLLKGYGYTF.

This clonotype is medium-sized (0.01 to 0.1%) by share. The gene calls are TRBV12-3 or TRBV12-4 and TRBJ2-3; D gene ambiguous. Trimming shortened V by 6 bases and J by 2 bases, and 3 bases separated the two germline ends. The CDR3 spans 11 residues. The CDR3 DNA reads TGTGCCAGCAGCCCCACAGATACGCAGTATTTT. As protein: CASSPTDTQYF.

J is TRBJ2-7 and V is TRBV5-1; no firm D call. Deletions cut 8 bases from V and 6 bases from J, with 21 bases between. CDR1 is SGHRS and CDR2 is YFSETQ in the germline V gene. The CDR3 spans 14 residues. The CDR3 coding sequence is TGCGCCAGTTCAATAGGACGCAGTGCCGTCGAGCAGTACTTC. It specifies CASSIGRSAVEQYF.

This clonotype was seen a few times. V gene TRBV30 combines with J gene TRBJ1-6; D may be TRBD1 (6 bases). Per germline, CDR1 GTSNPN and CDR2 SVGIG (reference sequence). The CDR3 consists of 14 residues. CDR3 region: CAWHGQSNNSPLHF. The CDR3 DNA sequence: TGTGCTTGGCACGGACAGAGTAATAATTCACCCCTCCACTTT.

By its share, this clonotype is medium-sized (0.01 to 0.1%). The CDR3 loop is CASSYWGTGELFF. For the CDR3, the DNA is TGTGCCAGCAGTTACTGGGGCACCGGGGAGCTGTTTTTT. The chain employs TRBV6-5 and TRBJ2-2; D call uncertain. Germline V gives CDR1 MNHEY, CDR2 SVGAGI. Trimming removed 1 base from V and 4 bases from J, with 4 bases in between. The CDR3 length is 13 residues.

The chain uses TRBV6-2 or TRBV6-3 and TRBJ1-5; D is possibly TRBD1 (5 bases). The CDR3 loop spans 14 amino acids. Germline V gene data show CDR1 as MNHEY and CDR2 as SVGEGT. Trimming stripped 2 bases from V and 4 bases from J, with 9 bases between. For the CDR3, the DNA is TGTGCCAGCAGTTACGGGGCAGGAAATCAGCCCCAGCATTTT. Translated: CASSYGAGNQPQHF.

CDR3 region: CASSPSGRALADTGELFF. CDR3 coding DNA: TGCGCCAGCAGCCCAAGCGGGAGGGCCTTAGCGGACACCGGGGAGCTGTTTTTT. J is TRBJ2-2 and V is TRBV4-1; 10 bases align to TRBD2. Trimming cost V 4 bases and J 3 bases; bases outside gene matches: 11. This CDR3 region has 18 residues. The germline gives CDR1 MGHRA, CDR2 YSYEKL.

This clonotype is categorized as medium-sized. This CDR3 is CSARVPTSGNTGELFF. The CDR3, as DNA: TGCAGTGCTAGAGTCCCGACTAGCGGAAACACCGGGGAGCTGTTTTTT. The rearrangement uses TRBV20-1 and TRBJ2-2, with 9 bases matching TRBD2. The CDR3 consists of 16 residues. Losses at the gene ends were 1 base for V and 2 bases for J; bases not matched to a gene: 5. CDR1 DFQATT and CDR2 SNEGSKA come from the germline V gene (reference sequence).

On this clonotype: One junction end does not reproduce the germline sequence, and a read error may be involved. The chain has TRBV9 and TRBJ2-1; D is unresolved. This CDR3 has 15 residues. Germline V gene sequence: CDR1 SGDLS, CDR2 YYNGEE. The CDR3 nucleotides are TGTGCCAGCAGCGTAGGACTCCAGTACTACAATGAGCAGCTCTTC. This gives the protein CASSVGLQYYNEQLF.

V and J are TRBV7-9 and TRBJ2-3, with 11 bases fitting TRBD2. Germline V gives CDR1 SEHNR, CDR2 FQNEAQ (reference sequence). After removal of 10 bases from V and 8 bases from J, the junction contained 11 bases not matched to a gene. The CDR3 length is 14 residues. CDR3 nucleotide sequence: TGTGCCAACGCGGGACTAGCGGAGAAGGGTACGCAGTATTTT. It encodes CANAGLAEKGTQYF.

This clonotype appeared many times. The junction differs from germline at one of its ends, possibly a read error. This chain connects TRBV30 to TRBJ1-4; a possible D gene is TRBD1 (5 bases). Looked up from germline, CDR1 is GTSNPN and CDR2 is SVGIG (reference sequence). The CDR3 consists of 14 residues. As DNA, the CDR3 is TGTGCCTGGAGACCGGGGGTTTCAGGTGAAAAACCGTTTTTT. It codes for CAWRPGVSGEKPFF. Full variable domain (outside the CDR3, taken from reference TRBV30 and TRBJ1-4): SQTIHQWPATLVQPVGSPLSLECTVEGTSNPNLYWYRQAAGRGLQLLFYSVGIGQISSEVPQNLSASRPQDRQFILSSKKLLLSDSGFYLCAWRPGVSGEKPFFGSGTQLSVL.

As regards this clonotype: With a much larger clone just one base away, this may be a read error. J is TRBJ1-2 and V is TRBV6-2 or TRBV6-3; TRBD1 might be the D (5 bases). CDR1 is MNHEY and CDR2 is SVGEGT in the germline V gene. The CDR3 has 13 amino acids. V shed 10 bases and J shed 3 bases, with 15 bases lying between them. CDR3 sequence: CAITPGLDYGYTF. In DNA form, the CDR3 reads TGTGCCATCACCCCGGGGCTTGACTATGGCTACACCTTC.

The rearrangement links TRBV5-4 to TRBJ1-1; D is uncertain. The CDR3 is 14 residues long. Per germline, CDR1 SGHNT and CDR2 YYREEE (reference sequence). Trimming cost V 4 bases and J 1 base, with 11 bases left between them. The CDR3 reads CASSPQTENTEAFF. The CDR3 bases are TGTGCCAGCAGCCCCCAGACGGAGAACACTGAAGCTTTCTTT.

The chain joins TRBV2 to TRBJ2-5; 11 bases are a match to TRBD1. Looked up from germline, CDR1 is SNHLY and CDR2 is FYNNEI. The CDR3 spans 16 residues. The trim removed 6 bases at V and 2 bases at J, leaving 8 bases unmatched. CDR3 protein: CASSVGQGASQETQYF. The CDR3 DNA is TGTGCCAGCAGCGTTGGACAGGGGGCCTCTCAAGAGACCCAGTACTTC.

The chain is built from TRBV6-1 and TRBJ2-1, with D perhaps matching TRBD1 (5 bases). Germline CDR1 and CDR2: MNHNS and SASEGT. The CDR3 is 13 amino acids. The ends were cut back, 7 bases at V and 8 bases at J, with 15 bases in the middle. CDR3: CASTKPGRDEQFF. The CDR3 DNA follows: TGTGCCAGCACTAAACCAGGGCGCGATGAGCAGTTCTTC.

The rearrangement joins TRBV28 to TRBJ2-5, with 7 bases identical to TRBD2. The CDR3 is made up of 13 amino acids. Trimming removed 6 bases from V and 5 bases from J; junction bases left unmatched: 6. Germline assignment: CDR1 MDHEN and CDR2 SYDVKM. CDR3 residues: CASRGGGRETQYF. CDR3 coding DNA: TGTGCCAGCAGGGGGGGGGGGAGGGAGACCCAGTACTTC.

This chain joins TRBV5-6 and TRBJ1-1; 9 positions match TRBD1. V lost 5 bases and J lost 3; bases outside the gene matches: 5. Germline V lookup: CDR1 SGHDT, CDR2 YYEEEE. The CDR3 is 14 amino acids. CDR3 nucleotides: TGTGCCAGCAGTTCCGGGACAGGGTACACTGAAGCTTTCTTT. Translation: CASSSGTGYTEAFF. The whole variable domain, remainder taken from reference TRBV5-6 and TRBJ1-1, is DAGVTQSPTHLIKTRGQQVTLRCSPKSGHDTVSWYQQALGQGPQFIFQYYEEEERQRGNFPDRFSGHQFPNYSSELNVNALLLGDSALYLCASSSGTGYTEAFFGQGTRLTVV.

The CDR3 DNA reads TGTGCCAGCAGTACAACGCGACCGGGACACGAAGCAACTAATGAAAAACTGTTTTTT. It encodes CASSTTRPGHEATNEKLFF. This chain connects TRBV28 to TRBJ1-4; weak D call: TRBD1 (6 bases). V lost 5 bases and J lost 0, with 22 bases in between. Germline-derived CDR1 and CDR2 are MDHEN and SYDVKM. The CDR3 loop spans 19 amino acids.

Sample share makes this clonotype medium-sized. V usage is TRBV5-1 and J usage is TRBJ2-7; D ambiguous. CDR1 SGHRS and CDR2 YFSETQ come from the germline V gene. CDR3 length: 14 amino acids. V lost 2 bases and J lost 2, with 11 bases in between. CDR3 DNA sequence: TGCGCCAGCAGCTTCCAAGTCGGAGCCTACGAGCAGTACTTC. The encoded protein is CASSFQVGAYEQYF.

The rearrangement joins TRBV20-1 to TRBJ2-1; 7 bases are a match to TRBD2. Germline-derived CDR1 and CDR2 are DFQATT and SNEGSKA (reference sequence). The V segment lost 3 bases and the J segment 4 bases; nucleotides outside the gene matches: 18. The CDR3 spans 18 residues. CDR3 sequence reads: CSARGGVADGEGYNEQFF. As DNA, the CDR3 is TGCAGTGCTAGGGGGGGGGTAGCGGACGGCGAGGGATACAATGAGCAGTTCTTC.

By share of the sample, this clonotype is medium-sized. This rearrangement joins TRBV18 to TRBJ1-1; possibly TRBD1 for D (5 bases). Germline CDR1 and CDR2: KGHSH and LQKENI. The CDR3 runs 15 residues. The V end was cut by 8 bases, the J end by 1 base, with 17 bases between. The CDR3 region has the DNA TGTGCCAGCACAACCGGGGGGGGACCGAACACTGAAGCTTTCTTT. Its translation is CASTTGGGPNTEAFF.

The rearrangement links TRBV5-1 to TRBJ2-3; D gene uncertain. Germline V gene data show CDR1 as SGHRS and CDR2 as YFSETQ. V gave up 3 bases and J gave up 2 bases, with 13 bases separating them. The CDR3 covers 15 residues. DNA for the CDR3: TGCGCCAGCAGCTATCCGGGTCTCGACACAGATACGCAGTATTTT. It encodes CASSYPGLDTDTQYF. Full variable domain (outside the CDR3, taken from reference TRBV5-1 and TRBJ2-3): KAGVTQTPRYLIKTRGQQVTLSCSPISGHRSVSWYQQTPGQGLQFLFEYFSETQRNKGNFPGRFSGRQFSNSRSEMNVSTLELGDSALYLCASSYPGLDTDTQYFGPGTRLTVL.

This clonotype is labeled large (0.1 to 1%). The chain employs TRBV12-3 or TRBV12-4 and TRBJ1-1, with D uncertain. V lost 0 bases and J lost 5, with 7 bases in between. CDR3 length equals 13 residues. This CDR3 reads CASSLAYGTEAFF. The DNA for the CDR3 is TGTGCCAGCAGTTTAGCGTACGGGACTGAAGCTTTCTTT.

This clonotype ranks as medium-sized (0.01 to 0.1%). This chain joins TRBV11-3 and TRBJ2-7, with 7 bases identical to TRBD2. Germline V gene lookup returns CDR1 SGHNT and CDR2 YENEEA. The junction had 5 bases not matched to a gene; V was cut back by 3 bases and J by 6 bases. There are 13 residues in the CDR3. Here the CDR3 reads CASSLAGAGEQYF. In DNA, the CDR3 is TGTGCCAGCAGCTTGGCGGGAGCAGGCGAGCAGTACTTC.